A selection of T cell receptor beta chains follows, all from one sample in a study of patients and donors after allogeneic stem cell transplantation. TCRdb reprocessed the RT-PCR reads via MiXCR and lists one record per CDR3 protein. The sample includes approximately 90,000 distinct CDR3 sequences, roughly 5.1% of them seen just once. The sequenced material came from blood, either unsorted or a sorted T cell fraction (not recorded which). The receptors originated from a human donor who was either an allogeneic HSCT recipient or a stem cell or donor lymphocyte infusion donor (not recorded which). It is not recorded whose cells these are; they may come from a transplant donor. CDR3s include the opening cysteine and the closing phenylalanine or tryptophan. A D gene is named only where the DNA matches it firmly. Rows give clone size only sometimes, using once, few, many, or a class for an expanded clone.

>TRBV6-1|TRBJ1-6|NA|many
TGTGCCAGCAAGGGCTCCTATAATTCACCCCTCCACTTT
CASKGSYNSPLHF
>TRBV11-1|TRBJ2-3|TRBD1|many
TGTGCCAGCCACCAGGGGACAGGCGATACGCAGTATTTT
CASHQGTGDTQYF
>TRBV20-1|TRBJ1-1|NA|NA
TGCAGTGGAATGAGGGAAATAGCTTTCTTT
CSGMREIAFF
>TRBV12-3/TRBV12-4|TRBJ1-2|TRBD1|many
TGTGCCAGCAAGGGGGCTTATGGCTACACCTTC
CASKGAYGYTF
>TRBV14|TRBJ2-1|TRBD1|many
TGTGCCAGCAGCCCGCTACCGGGACAGGGGTTCGGAAGGTCCTACAATGAGCAGTTCTTC
CASSPLPGQGFGRSYNEQFF
>TRBV28|TRBJ1-1|NA|NA
TGTGCCAGCCTCCCGTCCCTGACGGGGACTGAAGCTTTCTTT
CASLPSLTGTEAFF
>TRBV12-3/TRBV12-4|TRBJ1-4|NA|medium-sized
TGTGCCAGCAGCGAAGACGGGGGGGTTAAAAAACTGTTTTTT
CASSEDGGVKKLFF
>TRBV20-1|TRBJ2-3|TRBD2|many
TGCAGTGCTAGTGGGGTAGCGGGGGGACTCCCCACAGATACGCAGTATTTT
CSASGVAGGLPTDTQYF
>TRBV20-1|TRBJ2-5|NA|many
TGCAGTGCTCTCCGACTAGAAGAGACCCAGTACTTC
CSALRLEETQYF
>TRBV6-5|TRBJ2-7|TRBD2|many
TGTGCCAGCAGTTACTCGTTCGCGGGAGGGTCGAGAGAGCAGTACTTC
CASSYSFAGGSREQYF
>TRBV30|TRBJ2-1|TRBD2|NA
TGTGCCTGGACTAGGACTAGCGGGACTAATGAGCAGTTCTTC
CAWTRTSGTNEQFF
>TRBV2|TRBJ2-5|NA|many
TGTGCCAGCAGTGAAGGGGACTCGGGGAAGACCCAGTACTTC
CASSEGDSGKTQYF
>TRBV5-1|TRBJ1-2|NA|many
TGCGCCAGCAACCCGGGGACGGGCTACTATGGCTACACCTTC
CASNPGTGYYGYTF
>TRBV27|TRBJ2-1|TRBD2|many
TGTGCCAGCAACGGACTAGCGGGGGGCTTGAACGAGCAGTTCTTC
CASNGLAGGLNEQFF